One T cell receptor beta chain is described in this entry. Per the study methods: Reference gene primers were amplified, and this amplification served to estimate nucleated cell counts. TCRdb's table, derived via immunoSEQ multiplex PCR, lists solely in-frame clones and lacks some. The V and J calls and clone size are taken from that table; D and trimming were inferred from the DNA. The sample lists some 93,000 clones, 70% to 85% seen once, with over 9.5% in the top ten. The source of the sample is a study of blood T cell repertoires in COVID-19. As for the study in general: The United States, Italy and Spain provided the acute and convalescent COVID-19 samples. Sample material is recorded as cDNA or gDNA derived from T cells, B-cell-depleted T cells, or PBMCs.

This receptor was taken from a man in his 70s with acute or convalescent COVID-19. Sequenced: peripheral blood.

The CDR3 nucleotides are TGTGCCAGCAGCTTATGGCAGGGGAAATCACCCCTCCACTTT. It yields the protein CASSLWQGKSPLHF. The rearrangement uses TRBV5-6 and TRBJ1-6; weak D call: TRBD1 (6 bases). From germline, CDR1 is SGHDT and CDR2 YYEEEE. The V gene lost 2 bases and the J gene lost 10 bases, with 13 bases spanning the gap. CDR3 size: 14 residues.